The entry below gives a single T cell receptor beta chain sequence along with its context. Its antigen is not identified. Sorting of CD4+ naive, central memory, regulatory and stem cell-like memory cells was performed via CD45RO/CCR7/CD25/CD127/CD95/CD27. The data were obtained in a study of beta chain features in type 1 diabetes. Expressed TCRB transcripts were sequenced, since all the RNA that had been isolated was reverse transcribed. The read count averaged about 3.3 million across naive, central memory and regulatory T cell samples. TCRdb keeps only in-frame clones here, not all; method: immunoSEQ multiplex PCR. The repertoire includes 850,000 to 900,000 clones, 15% to 20% of them detected once, and about 0.02% sits in the top ten. This CDR3 has 15 residues. Germline loops: CDR1 SGHTA, CDR2 FQGNSA. The V segment lost 4 bases and the J segment 4 bases; nucleotides outside the gene matches: 6. General study findings and limits: Compared to healthy donors, patients appeared to have naive, central memory and Treg TCRB repertoires that were more alike.

The TCR was taken from a woman aged 18 to 35 in good health. The sample consisted of naive CD4+ T cells from blood. V gene TRBV7-2 combines with J gene TRBJ2-1; 8 bases align to TRBD2. The CDR3 protein is CASSSGLAVYNEQFF. The DNA for the CDR3 is TGTGCCAGCAGCTCCGGACTAGCCGTGTACAATGAGCAGTTCTTC.